This is a list of T cell receptor beta chains from one sample in a study of technical replicates of blood from several donors. The repertoire was sequenced with immunoSEQ multiplex PCR; TCRdb's copy has only in-frame clones and lacks some. The table records just over 75,000 clones, about 92% of them present only once. The material sequenced was T cells isolated from PBMCs. These receptors all stem from a human donor in good health. Each CDR3 is given with its conserved first and last residue. A D gene is named only where the DNA matches it firmly. Some rows have no size entry. The others give once, few or many, or a class for an expanded clone.

size	J	D	V	CDR3	DNA
NA	TRBJ2-5	TRBD1	TRBV27	CASSLRADRVETQYF	TGTGCCAGCAGTTTAAGGGCCGACAGGGTTGAGACCCAGTACTTC
NA	TRBJ1-5	NA	TRBV10-3	CAISKDRSSNQPQHF	TGTGCCATCAGTAAGGACAGAAGTAGCAATCAGCCCCAGCATTTT
NA	TRBJ2-1	TRBD2	TRBV5-1	CASSLWSGGRDEQFF	TGCGCCAGCAGCTTGTGGTCGGGAGGTAGGGATGAGCAGTTCTTC
NA	TRBJ2-4	NA	TRBV6-5	CASSYSEQGGNIQYF	TGTGCCAGCAGTTACTCGGAGCAGGGTGGGAACATTCAGTACTTC
NA	TRBJ2-1	TRBD2	TRBV29-1	CSVDFQREINEQFF	TGCAGCGTTGATTTCCAGCGGGAGATAAATGAGCAGTTCTTC
NA	TRBJ2-5	NA	TRBV5-8	CASSFPETQYF	TGTGCCAGCAGCTTTCCGGAGACCCAGTACTTC
NA	TRBJ2-7	TRBD1	TRBV19	CASSRLPGQDLYEQYF	TGTGCCAGTAGCAGGCTACCGGGACAGGACCTCTACGAGCAGTACTTC
few	TRBJ2-1	NA	TRBV20-1	CSAIEGGEQFF	TGCAGTGCTATTGAGGGCGGCGAGCAGTTCTTC
NA	TRBJ1-3	NA	TRBV28	CASSLLGSSGNTIYF	TGTGCCAGCAGTTTATTGGGGAGCTCTGGAAACACCATATATTTT
NA	TRBJ1-1	TRBD1	TRBV6-5	CASKTGEHTEAFF	TGTGCCAGCAAAACAGGGGAGCACACTGAAGCTTTCTTT
NA	TRBJ2-7	NA	TRBV9	CASSVSGAYEQYF	TGTGCCAGCAGCGTATCGGGAGCCTACGAGCAGTACTTC
NA	TRBJ2-3	NA	TRBV29-1	CSVDSGVGTDTQYF	TGCAGCGTTGATTCGGGGGTAGGGACAGATACGCAGTATTTT
few	TRBJ2-3	TRBD2	TRBV7-8	CASSPSGRDTQYF	TGTGCCAGCAGCCCTAGCGGGAGAGATACGCAGTATTTT
NA	TRBJ2-1	TRBD2	TRBV4-1	CASSPRWERETYNEQFF	TGCGCCAGCAGCCCCCGCTGGGAGCGGGAGACCTACAATGAGCAGTTCTTC
NA	TRBJ2-7	TRBD2	TRBV7-3	CASSQLAGVSYEQYF	TGTGCCAGCAGTCAACTAGCGGGAGTTTCGTACGAGCAGTACTTC
NA	TRBJ1-5	NA	TRBV7-9	CASSDTDRSQPQHF	TGTGCCAGCAGCGACACCGACAGGTCCCAGCCCCAGCATTTT
NA	TRBJ2-1	NA	TRBV9	CASSPPGAHNEQFF	TGTGCCAGCAGCCCCCCAGGGGCCCACAATGAGCAGTTCTTC
NA	TRBJ2-1	NA	TRBV27	CASAQGRYEQFF	TGTGCCAGCGCACAGGGGAGGTATGAGCAGTTCTTC
NA	TRBJ1-5	TRBD1	TRBV5-1	CASSLGQGGQPQHF	TGCGCCAGCAGCTTGGGACAGGGGGGTCAGCCCCAGCATTTT
NA	TRBJ2-1	TRBD2	TRBV9	CASSYLGGRRDEQFF	TGTGCCAGCAGCTACCTCGGCGGGAGGAGGGATGAGCAGTTCTTC
NA	TRBJ1-1	NA	TRBV5-6	CASSLPVSTEAFF	TGTGCCAGCAGCTTACCTGTTAGCACTGAAGCTTTCTTT
NA	TRBJ2-2	TRBD1	TRBV2	CASSVVRGSGELFF	TGTGCCAGCAGTGTTGTCAGGGGGTCCGGGGAGCTGTTTTTT
NA	TRBJ1-3	TRBD1	TRBV6-1	CASWDSSGNTIYF	TGTGCCAGTTGGGACAGCTCTGGAAACACCATATATTTT
once	TRBJ1-1	NA	TRBV6-1	CASTTGREKNTEAFF	TGTGCCAGCACCACAGGGAGGGAAAAGAACACTGAAGCTTTCTTT
few	TRBJ2-7	NA	TRBV19	CASSRTGSYEQYF	TGTGCCAGTAGTCGCACCGGCTCCTACGAGCAGTACTTC
once	TRBJ2-7	TRBD1	TRBV6-5	CASRGTDSYEQYF	TGTGCCAGCAGGGGGACAGACTCCTACGAGCAGTACTTC
NA	TRBJ2-7	NA	TRBV4-3	CASSQDGDTHEQYF	TGCGCCAGCAGCCAAGATGGTGATACTCACGAGCAGTACTTC
NA	TRBJ1-1	NA	TRBV7-9	CASSFMDSRITEAFF	TGTGCCAGCAGCTTTATGGACAGCCGCATCACTGAAGCTTTCTTT
NA	TRBJ2-7	TRBD2	TRBV19	CASSSASGNSYEQYF	TGTGCCAGTAGTAGCGCTAGCGGTAACTCCTACGAGCAGTACTTC
NA	TRBJ2-5	NA	TRBV11-2	CASSLENSVETQYF	TGTGCCAGCAGCTTAGAAAACTCCGTGGAGACCCAGTACTTC
NA	TRBJ2-1	TRBD2	TRBV4-2	CASSQATLLVAGEGNEQFF	TGTGCCAGCAGCCAAGCCACACTTTTGGTAGCGGGGGAGGGAAATGAGCAGTTCTTC
NA	TRBJ2-5	NA	TRBV11-3	CASTRPDSETQYF	TGTGCCAGCACCCGACCGGACAGCGAGACCCAGTACTTC
NA	TRBJ2-7	NA	TRBV9	CASSGGPQGSEQYF	TGTGCCAGCAGCGGAGGCCCCCAGGGTAGCGAGCAGTACTTC
NA	TRBJ2-7	TRBD2	TRBV13	CASSFGGGEQYF	TGTGCCAGCAGTTTTGGCGGGGGCGAGCAGTACTTC
NA	TRBJ2-2	TRBD1	TRBV4-3	CASSRLGQGAGELFF	TGCGCCAGCAGCCGGTTAGGACAGGGCGCCGGGGAGCTGTTTTTT
NA	TRBJ1-2	TRBD1	TRBV9	CASSARTGYGYTF	TGTGCCAGCAGCGCCCGGACAGGGTACGGCTACACCTTC
NA	TRBJ2-7	TRBD2	TRBV28	CASSTPLGLAGAWYEQYF	TGTGCCAGCAGTACTCCCTTGGGACTAGCGGGAGCATGGTACGAGCAGTACTTC
NA	TRBJ2-2	NA	TRBV5-8	CASSRVTGSSNTGELFF	TGTGCCAGCAGCCGCGTAACAGGGAGTTCGAACACCGGGGAGCTGTTTTTT
NA	TRBJ1-1	NA	TRBV7-3	CASSSDRDAEAFF	TGTGCCAGCAGCTCCGACAGAGATGCTGAAGCTTTCTTT
NA	TRBJ2-1	NA	TRBV2	CASMSHEQFF	TGTGCCAGCATGAGCCATGAGCAGTTCTTC
NA	TRBJ2-3	NA	TRBV25-1	CASSYADTQYF	TGTGCCAGCAGCTACGCAGATACGCAGTATTTT
NA	TRBJ2-4	NA	TRBV2	CASSDEGLAGNIQYF	TGTGCCAGCAGTGATGAAGGTCTAGCCGGCAACATTCAGTACTTC
few	TRBJ1-1	NA	TRBV13	CASSLGTAMNTEAFF	TGTGCCAGCAGCTTAGGTACAGCCATGAACACTGAAGCTTTCTTT
NA	TRBJ1-2	TRBD1	TRBV27	CASSFLAGGRDYTF	TGTGCCAGCAGTTTTCTGGCAGGGGGCCGTGACTACACCTTC
NA	TRBJ2-7	TRBD2	TRBV30	CAWSPGLAGGPNEQYF	TGTGCCTGGAGTCCCGGACTAGCGGGAGGCCCTAACGAGCAGTACTTC
NA	TRBJ2-7	NA	TRBV6-1	CASNLGGYEQYF	TGTGCCAGCAACTTAGGGGGCTACGAGCAGTACTTC
NA	TRBJ1-4	TRBD1	TRBV9	CASSVGTGAEKLFF	TGTGCCAGCAGCGTCGGGACAGGGGCCGAAAAACTGTTTTTT
once	TRBJ2-3	TRBD2	TRBV29-1	CSVDGRNKLAGGRLDTQYF	TGCAGCGTTGATGGGAGAAATAAGCTAGCGGGAGGTCGGTTGGATACGCAGTATTTT
NA	TRBJ2-1	TRBD2	TRBV7-9	CASSEGERETHEQFF	TGTGCCAGCAGCGAGGGAGAGCGGGAGACTCATGAGCAGTTCTTC
NA	TRBJ2-7	NA	TRBV7-9	CASSLVGGQQPASYEQYF	TGTGCCAGCAGCTTAGTAGGCGGACAGCAACCGGCGAGCTACGAGCAGTACTTC
NA	TRBJ2-7	TRBD2	TRBV28	CASSSWTSGIYEQYF	TGTGCCAGCAGTTCATGGACTAGCGGGATATACGAGCAGTACTTC
NA	TRBJ2-1	TRBD2	TRBV19	CASSSGSLNNEQFF	TGTGCCAGTTCTAGCGGGAGCTTGAACAATGAGCAGTTCTTC